This T cell receptor beta chain came from a study of cytomegalovirus exposure and HLA in healthy donors. The donors were in the 120-subject validation cohort, distinct from the roughly 720-subject first cohort. Sequenced by immunoSEQ multiplex PCR; TCRdb stores in-frame clones only, minus some. The repertoire holds 250,000 to 400,000 clones, with 75% to 90% as singletons. With respect to this clone: Its antigen is currently unknown.

Points from the study as a whole: It was found in a later analysis that first-cohort TCR clusters tended to co-occur in the 120 validation repertoires.

This TCR was sampled from a woman aged 25-40 years in good health and CMV-seropositive. Sequencing was performed on PBMCs.

The CDR3 is CASTGEGEKLFF. The DNA for the CDR3 is TGTGCCAGCACCGGGGAGGGGGAAAAACTGTTTTTT. The chain has TRBV19 and TRBJ1-4; a weak D match, TRBD1 (5 bases). This CDR3 contains 12 residues. The germline V gene has CDR1 LNHDA and CDR2 SQIVND (reference sequence). V was shortened by 9 bases and J by 8 bases, with 13 bases between the two germline ends.